This TCR beta chain was retrieved from a study of early T cells in non-severe SARS-CoV-2 infection. Study-level information: Sequenced material consisted of bulk RNA (from unsorted whole blood), and chains were unpaired.

In the library, individual cDNA molecules carried attached unique molecular identifiers. MiXCR was run by TCRdb on the 5' RACE reads, yielding one entry per CDR3 protein. The repertoire consists of roughly 80,000 distinct CDR3 sequences, with 11% to 15% occurring once and the leading ten covering roughly 3.1%. CDR3 length: 13 amino acids. This clonotype was found once. Its antigen is currently unknown. Whole-study findings and limits: Matching with VDJdb favored anti-spike CD8 responses (missing private and CD4 specificities).

V is TRBV21-1 and J is TRBJ2-5; the table assigns TRBD1, which was not confirmed against the DNA. TRBV21-1 is tagged as a pseudogene. The sequencing input was whole blood. The sequence derives from an adult who was a healthcare worker with PCR-confirmed SARS-CoV-2 infection or an uninfected control (not recorded which). The CDR3 DNA follows: TGTGCCAGCAGCAAAAGGGGGGCAGAGACCCAGTACTTC. Its translation: CASSKRGAETQYF.